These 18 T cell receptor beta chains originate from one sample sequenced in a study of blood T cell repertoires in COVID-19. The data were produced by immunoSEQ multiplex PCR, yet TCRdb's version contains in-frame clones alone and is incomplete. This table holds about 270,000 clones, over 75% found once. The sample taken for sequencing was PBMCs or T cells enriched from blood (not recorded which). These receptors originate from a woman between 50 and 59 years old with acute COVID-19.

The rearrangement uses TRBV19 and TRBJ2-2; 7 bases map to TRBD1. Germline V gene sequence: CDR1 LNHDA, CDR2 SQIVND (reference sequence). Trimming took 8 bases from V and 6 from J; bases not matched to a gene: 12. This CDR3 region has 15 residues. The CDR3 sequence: CASFPRWTGAGELFF. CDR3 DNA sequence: TGTGCCAGTTTCCCCCGTTGGACAGGAGCCGGGGAGCTGTTTTTT.

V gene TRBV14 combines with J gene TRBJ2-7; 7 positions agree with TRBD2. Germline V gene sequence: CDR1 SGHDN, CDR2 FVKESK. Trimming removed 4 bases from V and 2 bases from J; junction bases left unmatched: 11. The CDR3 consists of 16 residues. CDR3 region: CASSPFTGGLPYEQYF. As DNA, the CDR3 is TGTGCCAGCAGCCCCTTCACGGGGGGACTGCCCTACGAGCAGTACTTC. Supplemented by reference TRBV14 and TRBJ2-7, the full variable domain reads EAGVTQFPSHSVIEKGQTVTLRCDPISGHDNLYWYRRVMGKEIKFLLHFVKESKQDESGMPNNRFLAERTGGTYSTLKVQPAELEDSGVYFCASSPFTGGLPYEQYFGPGTRLTVT.

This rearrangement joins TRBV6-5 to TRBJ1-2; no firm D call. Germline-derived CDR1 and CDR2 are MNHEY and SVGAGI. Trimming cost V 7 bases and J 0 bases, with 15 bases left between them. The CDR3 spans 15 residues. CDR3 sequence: CASTVGFGANYGYTF. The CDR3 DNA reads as TGTGCCAGCACCGTTGGTTTTGGAGCTAACTATGGCTACACCTTC.

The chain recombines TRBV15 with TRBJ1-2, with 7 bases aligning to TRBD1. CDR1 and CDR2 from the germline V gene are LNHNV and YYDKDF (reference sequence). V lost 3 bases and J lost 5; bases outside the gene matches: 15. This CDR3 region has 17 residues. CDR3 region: CATSRELRDSDGYGYTF. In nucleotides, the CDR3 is TGTGCCACCAGCAGGGAACTCCGGGACAGCGACGGGTATGGCTACACCTTC.

This chain's CDR3 is CASSPGQGDVEKLFF. CDR3 sequence (DNA): TGTGCCAGCTCCCCAGGACAGGGAGACGTTGAAAAACTGTTTTTT. The chain couples TRBV18 to TRBJ1-4; 8 bases agree with TRBD1. Trimming at V came to 6 bases and at J to 7 bases, leaving 10 bases not matched to a gene. CDR1 KGHSH and CDR2 LQKENI come from the germline V gene. The CDR3 totals 15 residues. Full variable domain (outside the CDR3, taken from reference TRBV18 and TRBJ1-4): NAGVMQNPRHLVRRRGQEARLRCSPMKGHSHVYWYRQLPEEGLKFMVYLQKENIIDESGMPKERFSAEFPKEGPSILRIQQVVRGDSAAYFCASSPGQGDVEKLFFGSGTQLSVL.

In DNA form, the CDR3 reads TGTGCCAGCAGCTTAGCCCGGACCGGGGGGGGCTACGAGCAGTACTTC. Amino acid sequence: CASSLARTGGGYEQYF. The chain couples TRBV7-6 to TRBJ2-7; 8 bases align to TRBD2. V trimming: 0 bases; J trimming: 3 bases; junction bases outside the gene matches: 7. CDR1 is SGHVS, CDR2 FNYEAQ, per germline. The length of the CDR3 is 16 residues.

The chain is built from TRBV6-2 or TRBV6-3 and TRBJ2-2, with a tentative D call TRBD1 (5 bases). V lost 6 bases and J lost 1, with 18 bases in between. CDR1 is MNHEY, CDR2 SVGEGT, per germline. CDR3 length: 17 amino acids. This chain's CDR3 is CASRPHIRVGNTGELFF. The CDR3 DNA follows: TGTGCCAGCAGACCTCATATCAGGGTGGGGAACACCGGGGAGCTGTTTTTT.

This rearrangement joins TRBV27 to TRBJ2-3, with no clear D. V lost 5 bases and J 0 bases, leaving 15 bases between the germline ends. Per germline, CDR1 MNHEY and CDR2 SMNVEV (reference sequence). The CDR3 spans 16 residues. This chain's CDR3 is CASSLQRRYSTDTQYF. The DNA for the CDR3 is TGTGCCAGCAGTCTACAGAGACGATATAGCACAGATACGCAGTATTTT.

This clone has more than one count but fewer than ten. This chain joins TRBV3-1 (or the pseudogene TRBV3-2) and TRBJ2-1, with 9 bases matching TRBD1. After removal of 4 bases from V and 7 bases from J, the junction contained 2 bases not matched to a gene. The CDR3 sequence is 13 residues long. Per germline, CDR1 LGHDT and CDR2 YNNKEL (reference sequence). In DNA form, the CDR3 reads TGTGCCAGCAGCCCCGACAGGGGGAATGAGCAGTTCTTC. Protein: CASSPDRGNEQFF.

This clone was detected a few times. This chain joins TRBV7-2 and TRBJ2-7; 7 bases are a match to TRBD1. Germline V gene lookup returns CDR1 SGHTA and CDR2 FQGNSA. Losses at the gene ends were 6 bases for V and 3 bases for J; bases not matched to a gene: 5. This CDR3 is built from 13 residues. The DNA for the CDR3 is TGTGCCAGCAGTTCCGGGACAGTCTACGAGCAGTACTTC. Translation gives CASSSGTVYEQYF.

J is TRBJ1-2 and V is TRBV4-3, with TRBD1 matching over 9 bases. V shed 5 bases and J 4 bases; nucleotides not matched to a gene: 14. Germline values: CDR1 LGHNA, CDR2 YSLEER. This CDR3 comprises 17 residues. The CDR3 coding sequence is TGCGCCAGCAGCTCGCGGACAGGGGCCGTTAATAGCTATGGCTACACCTTC. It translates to CASSSRTGAVNSYGYTF.

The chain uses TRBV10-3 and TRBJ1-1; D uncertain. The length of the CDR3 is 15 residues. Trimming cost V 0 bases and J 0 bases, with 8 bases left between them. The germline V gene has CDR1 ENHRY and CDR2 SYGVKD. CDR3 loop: CAISESEIMNTEAFF. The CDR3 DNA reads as TGTGCCATCAGTGAGTCGGAGATTATGAACACTGAAGCTTTCTTT.

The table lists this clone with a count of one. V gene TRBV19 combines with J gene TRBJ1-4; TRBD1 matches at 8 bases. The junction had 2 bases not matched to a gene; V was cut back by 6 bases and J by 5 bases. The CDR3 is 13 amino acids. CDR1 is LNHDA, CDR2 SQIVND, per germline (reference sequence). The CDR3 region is CASSRTGNEKLFF. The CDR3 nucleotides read TGTGCCAGTAGCCGGACAGGGAATGAAAAACTGTTTTTT.

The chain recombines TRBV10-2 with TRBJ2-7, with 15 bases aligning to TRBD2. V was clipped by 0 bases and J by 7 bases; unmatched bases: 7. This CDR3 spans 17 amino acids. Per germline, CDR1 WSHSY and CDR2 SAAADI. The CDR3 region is CASSESKGLAGGAEQYF. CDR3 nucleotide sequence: TGCGCCAGCAGTGAGTCGAAGGGACTAGCGGGGGGTGCGGAGCAGTACTTC.

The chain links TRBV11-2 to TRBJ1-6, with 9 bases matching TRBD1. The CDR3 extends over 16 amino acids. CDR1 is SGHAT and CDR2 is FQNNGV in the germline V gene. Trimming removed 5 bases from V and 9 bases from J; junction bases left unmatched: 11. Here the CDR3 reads CASSRMGQGIASPLHF. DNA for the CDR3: TGTGCCAGCAGCCGTATGGGACAGGGAATAGCTTCACCCCTCCACTTT. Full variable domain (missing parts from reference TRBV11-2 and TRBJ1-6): EAGVAQSPRYKIIEKRQSVAFWCNPISGHATLYWYQQILGQGPKLLIQFQNNGVVDDSQLPKDRFSAERLKGVDSTLKIQPAKLEDSAVYLCASSRMGQGIASPLHFGNGTRLTVT.

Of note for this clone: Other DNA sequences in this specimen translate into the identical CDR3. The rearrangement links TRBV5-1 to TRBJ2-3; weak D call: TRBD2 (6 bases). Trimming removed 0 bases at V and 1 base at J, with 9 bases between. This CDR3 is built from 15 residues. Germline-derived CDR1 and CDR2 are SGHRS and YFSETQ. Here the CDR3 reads CASSLGGDRTDTQYF. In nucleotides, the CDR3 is TGCGCCAGCAGCTTGGGCGGGGATCGCACAGATACGCAGTATTTT.

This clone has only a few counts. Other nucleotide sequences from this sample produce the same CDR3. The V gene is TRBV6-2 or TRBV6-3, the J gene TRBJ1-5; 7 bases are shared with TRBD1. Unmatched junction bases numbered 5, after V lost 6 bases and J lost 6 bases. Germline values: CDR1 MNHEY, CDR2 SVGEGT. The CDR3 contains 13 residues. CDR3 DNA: TGTGCCAGCAGCTCCGACAGGGTTCAGCCCCAGCATTTT. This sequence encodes CASSSDRVQPQHF.

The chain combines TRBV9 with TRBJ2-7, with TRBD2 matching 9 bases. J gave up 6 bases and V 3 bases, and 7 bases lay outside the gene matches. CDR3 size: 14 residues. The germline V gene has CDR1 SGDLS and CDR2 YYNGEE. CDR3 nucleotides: TGTGCCAGCAGCGCGAGCGGGGGGAAGACCGAGCAGTACTTC. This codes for CASSASGGKTEQYF.